This T cell receptor (beta chain) came from a study of T cells in localized non-small cell lung cancer. Study results and limitations: Heterogeneity cannot be ruled out, as sequencing used one tumor region only. There was an association of higher blood T cell density with longer overall survival. Clonality of T cells reached its maximum in uninvolved adjacent lung, surpassing tumor. A median about 54 of the top 100 tumor clones appeared in adjacent lung.

This clone occurred once. Its specificity is unknown. Sequencing was performed with immunoSEQ multiplex PCR; in TCRdb, only in-frame clones are kept and a portion is missing. The repertoire has about 70,000 clones, 86% of them found once; the top ten carry 21%. The specimen comprised peripheral blood, sampled before any cancer treatment. This TCR was recovered from a male donor aged 60 or older with stage III squamous cell lung carcinoma.

The CDR3 DNA reads TGTGCCAGCAGCTTAGATCTCGGCGGTGGGACAGGGCTTCACAATGAGCAGTTCTTC. Protein sequence: CASSLDLGGGTGLHNEQFF. The chain employs TRBV11-2 and TRBJ2-1, with 9 bases that match TRBD1. This CDR3 is 19 amino acids long. Trimming removed 0 bases from V and 5 bases from J; junction bases left unmatched: 14. From germline, CDR1 is SGHAT and CDR2 FQNNGV.